Detailed here is one T cell receptor (beta chain). No antigen is known for it. This CDR3 contains 15 residues. CDR1 and CDR2 from the germline V gene are SGHDT and YYEEEE. J was trimmed by 1 base and V by 4 bases; bases with no gene match: 8. It was with 60 Vbeta and 13 Jbeta primers that the PCR ran. Produced via immunoSEQ multiplex PCR; TCRdb's table is partial and in-frame only. Here the sample spans about 94,000 clones, approximately 72% being singletons. This entry belongs to a study of cytomegalovirus exposure and HLA in healthy donors. Study conclusions and caveats: Most observed TCR sequences were rare, whereas some public TCRs were detected in many donors. Follow-up analysis seemed to connect common viral pathogens with several of the most significant clusters identified.

This clonotype was obtained from a man between 35 and 55 years old in good health and CMV-seropositive. The chain is built from TRBV5-6 and TRBJ2-7; TRBD1 matches at 7 bases. Sequencing input: PBMCs. The CDR3 reads CASSPYGTESYEQYF. The CDR3 DNA follows: TGTGCCAGCAGCCCCTACGGGACAGAGTCCTACGAGCAGTACTTC.